Listed below are T cell receptor beta chains from one sample, sequenced in a study of shared clonotypes between healthy human individuals. TCRdb's copy holds only in-frame clones and misses some; the assay was immunoSEQ multiplex PCR. This sample has approximately 2.3 million clones, with roughly 93% found just once. The sample was naive CD4+ T cells from PBMCs. All receptors come from a man aged 18 to 29 in good health. Some clones in this sample may be carry-over from other donors' samples. Each CDR3 is given with its conserved first and last residue. The order of the fields is D gene, clone size, CDR3 length, V gene, J gene, CDR3 DNA, CDR3 protein. The D gene is left open where the match is weak. Not every row has a clone size; where given, it reads once, few, many or a size class.

D gene: TRBD1
clone size: NA
CDR3 length: 16
V gene: TRBV9
J gene: TRBJ2-3
CDR3 DNA: TGTGCCAGCAGCCTTCGGACAGGGGAAGTTTTAGATACGCAGTATTTT
CDR3 protein: CASSLRTGEVLDTQYF

D gene: NA
clone size: NA
CDR3 length: 15
V gene: TRBV7-9
J gene: TRBJ1-2
CDR3 DNA: TGTGCCAGCAGCTTGGCGGGGGAAAGGCGTTTGAGCTACACCTTC
CDR3 protein: CASSLAGERRLSYTF

D gene: TRBD1
clone size: NA
CDR3 length: 14
V gene: TRBV6-1
J gene: TRBJ2-4
CDR3 DNA: TGTGCCAGCAGTGAACCCGGACAGGCGAACATTCAGTACTTC
CDR3 protein: CASSEPGQANIQYF

D gene: TRBD1
clone size: NA
CDR3 length: 15
V gene: TRBV11-2
J gene: TRBJ2-7
CDR3 DNA: TGTGCCAGCAGGAACAACCGACAGGGCGGCTACGAGCAGTACTTC
CDR3 protein: CASRNNRQGGYEQYF

D gene: NA
clone size: NA
CDR3 length: 17
V gene: TRBV4-2
J gene: TRBJ2-5
CDR3 DNA: TGTGCCAGCAGCACCTTATGCCTCAAGGGAGACCAAGAGACCCAGTACTTC
CDR3 protein: CASSTLCLKGDQETQYF

D gene: NA
clone size: few
CDR3 length: 14
V gene: TRBV30
J gene: TRBJ1-5
CDR3 DNA: TGTGCCTGGAGTGGTCGGGGAGGAGATCAGCCCCAGCATTTT
CDR3 protein: CAWSGRGGDQPQHF

D gene: NA
clone size: NA
CDR3 length: 15
V gene: TRBV25-1
J gene: TRBJ1-5
CDR3 DNA: TGTGCCAGCAGTAGTTCGAGGGGCCCCAATCAGCCCCAGCATTTT
CDR3 protein: CASSSSRGPNQPQHF

D gene: NA
clone size: NA
CDR3 length: 16
V gene: TRBV28
J gene: TRBJ2-2
CDR3 DNA: TGTGCCAGCAGTTTATGGCGAAGGGGGTACACCGGGGAGCTGTTTTTT
CDR3 protein: CASSLWRRGYTGELFF

D gene: TRBD2
clone size: NA
CDR3 length: 16
V gene: TRBV5-1
J gene: TRBJ2-1
CDR3 DNA: TGCGCCAGCAGCTTGACTAGCGGGAGTATTTACAATGAGCAGTTCTTC
CDR3 protein: CASSLTSGSIYNEQFF

D gene: TRBD1
clone size: NA
CDR3 length: 14
V gene: TRBV11-2
J gene: TRBJ2-7
CDR3 DNA: TGTGCCAGCAGCCCCAGGACAGGGGTTTATGAGCAGTACTTC
CDR3 protein: CASSPRTGVYEQYF

D gene: TRBD1
clone size: once
CDR3 length: 13
V gene: TRBV7-6
J gene: TRBJ1-5
CDR3 DNA: TGTGCCAGCAGCTCACAGGGGAATCAGCCCCAGCATTTT
CDR3 protein: CASSSQGNQPQHF

D gene: NA
clone size: NA
CDR3 length: 15
V gene: TRBV9
J gene: TRBJ2-6
CDR3 DNA: TGTGCCAGCAGCATCTTGGGCTCTGGGGCCAACGTCCTGACTTTC
CDR3 protein: CASSILGSGANVLTF

D gene: TRBD1
clone size: NA
CDR3 length: 14
V gene: TRBV28
J gene: TRBJ1-5
CDR3 DNA: TGTGCCAGCAGTTTTTACAGGGGGTACCAGCCCCAGCATTTT
CDR3 protein: CASSFYRGYQPQHF

D gene: NA
clone size: NA
CDR3 length: 14
V gene: TRBV18
J gene: TRBJ2-1
CDR3 DNA: TGTGCCAGCTCACCCTACAGGGAGTACAATGAGCAGTTCTTC
CDR3 protein: CASSPYREYNEQFF

D gene: TRBD2
clone size: NA
CDR3 length: 17
V gene: TRBV27
J gene: TRBJ2-1
CDR3 DNA: TGTGCCAGCAGTTTTAGGCTAGCGGGAGTGATTCACAATGAGCAGTTCTTC
CDR3 protein: CASSFRLAGVIHNEQFF

D gene: NA
clone size: NA
CDR3 length: 14
V gene: TRBV7-3
J gene: TRBJ2-1
CDR3 DNA: TGTGCCAGCAGCTTAGGGCTGGCCTACAATGAGCAGTTCTTC
CDR3 protein: CASSLGLAYNEQFF

D gene: NA
clone size: NA
CDR3 length: 14
V gene: TRBV9
J gene: TRBJ2-5
CDR3 DNA: TGTGCCAGCAGCGTTCAGGGGCTGGGGGAGACCCAGTACTTC
CDR3 protein: CASSVQGLGETQYF

D gene: NA
clone size: NA
CDR3 length: 12
V gene: TRBV21-1
J gene: TRBJ2-7
CDR3 DNA: TGTGCCAGCAGCCGGACAGGTGTGGGGCAGTACTTC
CDR3 protein: CASSRTGVGQYF

D gene: TRBD1
clone size: NA
CDR3 length: 14
V gene: TRBV5-1
J gene: TRBJ2-7
CDR3 DNA: TGCGCCAGCAGGTCCGGGACAGGGTCTTACGAGCAGTACTTC
CDR3 protein: CASRSGTGSYEQYF

D gene: TRBD1
clone size: NA
CDR3 length: 14
V gene: TRBV5-1
J gene: TRBJ1-4
CDR3 DNA: TGCGCCAGCAGACGACAGGGGGAGGGTGAAAAACTGTTTTTT
CDR3 protein: CASRRQGEGEKLFF

D gene: NA
clone size: NA
CDR3 length: 15
V gene: TRBV6-5
J gene: TRBJ1-1
CDR3 DNA: TGTGCCAGCACTGCCCCGGGGGCTTTGAACACTGAAGCTTTCTTT
CDR3 protein: CASTAPGALNTEAFF

D gene: NA
clone size: once
CDR3 length: 13
V gene: TRBV7-9
J gene: TRBJ1-5
CDR3 DNA: TGTGCCAGCAGCTTTTCTCGGGATCAGCCCCAGCATTTT
CDR3 protein: CASSFSRDQPQHF

D gene: NA
clone size: NA
CDR3 length: 15
V gene: TRBV6-1
J gene: TRBJ2-1
CDR3 DNA: TGTGCCAGCAGTGTCGTCACTCCATCCTACAATGAGCAGTTCTTC
CDR3 protein: CASSVVTPSYNEQFF

D gene: NA
clone size: NA
CDR3 length: 18
V gene: TRBV6-1
J gene: TRBJ1-5
CDR3 DNA: TGTGCCAGCAGTGAAGAAGGGTTTGGGAGAGGTAGCAATCAGCCCCAGCATTTT
CDR3 protein: CASSEEGFGRGSNQPQHF

D gene: NA
clone size: NA
CDR3 length: 13
V gene: TRBV6-5
J gene: TRBJ1-2
CDR3 DNA: TGTGCCAGCAGGGGGGGATTCCACTATGGCTACACCTTC
CDR3 protein: CASRGGFHYGYTF

D gene: NA
clone size: NA
CDR3 length: 13
V gene: TRBV5-1
J gene: TRBJ2-7
CDR3 DNA: TGCGCCAGCAGTTTACAGGTTGGGTACGAGCAGTACTTC
CDR3 protein: CASSLQVGYEQYF

D gene: NA
clone size: NA
CDR3 length: 15
V gene: TRBV7-2
J gene: TRBJ2-2
CDR3 DNA: TGTGCCAGCAGCTCATATCTAGGGTCTTCCGGGGAGCTGTTTTTT
CDR3 protein: CASSSYLGSSGELFF

D gene: NA
clone size: once
CDR3 length: 15
V gene: TRBV6-5
J gene: TRBJ1-1
CDR3 DNA: TGTGCCAGCAGTTCCCGGGCGGGACTGAACACTGAAGCTTTCTTT
CDR3 protein: CASSSRAGLNTEAFF

D gene: NA
clone size: NA
CDR3 length: 14
V gene: TRBV2
J gene: TRBJ2-1
CDR3 DNA: TGTGCCAGCAGCTGGAATAGGAATTACAATGAGCAGTTCTTC
CDR3 protein: CASSWNRNYNEQFF

D gene: NA
clone size: NA
CDR3 length: 13
V gene: TRBV7-3
J gene: TRBJ1-1
CDR3 DNA: TGTGCCAGCAGCTTAACCGGACATGCTGAAGCTTTCTTT
CDR3 protein: CASSLTGHAEAFF

D gene: NA
clone size: NA
CDR3 length: 15
V gene: TRBV7-9
J gene: TRBJ2-1
CDR3 DNA: TGTGCCAGCAGCTTAGTTCCTGGCACCTACAATGAGCAGTTCTTC
CDR3 protein: CASSLVPGTYNEQFF

D gene: NA
clone size: NA
CDR3 length: 13
V gene: TRBV27
J gene: TRBJ1-5
CDR3 DNA: TGTGCCAGCAGTTTCGGGGGAAATCAGCCCCAGCATTTT
CDR3 protein: CASSFGGNQPQHF

D gene: TRBD2
clone size: NA
CDR3 length: 18
V gene: TRBV4-2
J gene: TRBJ2-5
CDR3 DNA: TGTGCCAGCAGCCAAGATGAGCTAGCGGGAGGGCCCGGGGAGACCCAGTACTTC
CDR3 protein: CASSQDELAGGPGETQYF

D gene: TRBD2
clone size: NA
CDR3 length: 13
V gene: TRBV18
J gene: TRBJ2-5
CDR3 DNA: TGTGCCAGCTCGTCGGGGGGCCAAGAGACCCAGTACTTC
CDR3 protein: CASSSGGQETQYF

D gene: TRBD1
clone size: once
CDR3 length: 14
V gene: TRBV5-4
J gene: TRBJ1-2
CDR3 DNA: TGTGCCAGCAGCCCAGGGACAGGGACCTCTGGCTACACCTTC
CDR3 protein: CASSPGTGTSGYTF

D gene: NA
clone size: NA
CDR3 length: 15
V gene: TRBV5-5
J gene: TRBJ2-2
CDR3 DNA: TGTGCCAGCAGCGCCCGCAGGGGCGACACCGGGGAGCTGTTTTTT
CDR3 protein: CASSARRGDTGELFF

D gene: NA
clone size: NA
CDR3 length: 17
V gene: TRBV5-6
J gene: TRBJ1-2
CDR3 DNA: TGTGCCAGCAGCTTGGCCGGGACACCACCATCTAACTATGGCTACACCTTC
CDR3 protein: CASSLAGTPPSNYGYTF

D gene: TRBD1
clone size: few
CDR3 length: 15
V gene: TRBV15
J gene: TRBJ1-5
CDR3 DNA: TGTGCCACCAGCAGCGGGGACAGGCGCAATCAGCCCCAGCATTTT
CDR3 protein: CATSSGDRRNQPQHF

D gene: NA
clone size: once
CDR3 length: 14
V gene: TRBV23-1
J gene: TRBJ1-5
CDR3 DNA: TGCGCCAGCAGTCTAGGACAGACGAATCAGCCCCAGCATTTT
CDR3 protein: CASSLGQTNQPQHF

D gene: NA
clone size: NA
CDR3 length: 17
V gene: TRBV19
J gene: TRBJ2-2
CDR3 DNA: TGTGCCAGTAGCCCCTCCCAGGGGAGGGGTAGAACCGGGGAGCTGTTTTTT
CDR3 protein: CASSPSQGRGRTGELFF

D gene: NA
clone size: NA
CDR3 length: 14
V gene: TRBV28
J gene: TRBJ2-5
CDR3 DNA: TGTGCCAGCAGTTTCACAGGGTCCCCCGGAGCCCAGTACTTC
CDR3 protein: CASSFTGSPGAQYF

D gene: NA
clone size: NA
CDR3 length: 11
V gene: TRBV11-2
J gene: TRBJ2-1
CDR3 DNA: TGTGCCAGCAGCTTAATGACCCAAAAGTTCTTC
CDR3 protein: CASSLMTQKFF

D gene: TRBD2
clone size: once
CDR3 length: 16
V gene: TRBV4-1
J gene: TRBJ2-7
CDR3 DNA: TGCGCCAGCAGCCAAACCCTAGCGGGAGGGCCCTACGAGCAGTACTTC
CDR3 protein: CASSQTLAGGPYEQYF

D gene: NA
clone size: NA
CDR3 length: 16
V gene: TRBV28
J gene: TRBJ1-5
CDR3 DNA: TGTGCCAGCAGTCTTCAGGAAGGGGCTTACAATCAGCCCCAGCATTTT
CDR3 protein: CASSLQEGAYNQPQHF

D gene: NA
clone size: NA
CDR3 length: 14
V gene: TRBV18
J gene: TRBJ1-1
CDR3 DNA: TGTGCCAGCTCACCAGGGGGGAGTGAGACTGAAGCTTTCTTT
CDR3 protein: CASSPGGSETEAFF

D gene: NA
clone size: NA
CDR3 length: 16
V gene: TRBV6-5
J gene: TRBJ2-4
CDR3 DNA: TGTGCCAGCAGTTATGACAGAAAAATAGCCAAAAACATTCAGTACTTC
CDR3 protein: CASSYDRKIAKNIQYF

D gene: NA
clone size: few
CDR3 length: 13
V gene: TRBV15
J gene: TRBJ1-5
CDR3 DNA: TGTGCCACCAGCGGTTATAGCAATCAGCCCCAGCATTTT
CDR3 protein: CATSGYSNQPQHF

D gene: NA
clone size: NA
CDR3 length: 15
V gene: TRBV15
J gene: TRBJ1-2
CDR3 DNA: TGTGCCACCAGCAGGGAATCCCCACACAGGGACGGCTACACCTTC
CDR3 protein: CATSRESPHRDGYTF

D gene: TRBD1
clone size: NA
CDR3 length: 16
V gene: TRBV5-1
J gene: TRBJ1-4
CDR3 DNA: TGCGCCAGCAGCTCAGGCACTACAGGGGCTAATGAAAAACTGTTTTTT
CDR3 protein: CASSSGTTGANEKLFF

D gene: NA
clone size: NA
CDR3 length: 15
V gene: TRBV9
J gene: TRBJ2-1
CDR3 DNA: TGTGCCAGCAGCGTCAGACAGGCAGGAAACGATGAGCAGTTCTTC
CDR3 protein: CASSVRQAGNDEQFF

D gene: TRBD2
clone size: NA
CDR3 length: 15
V gene: TRBV28
J gene: TRBJ2-3
CDR3 DNA: TGTGCCAGCAGTCTAGCGGGAGTATTAACAGATACGCAGTATTTT
CDR3 protein: CASSLAGVLTDTQYF

D gene: NA
clone size: NA
CDR3 length: 13
V gene: TRBV9
J gene: TRBJ2-1
CDR3 DNA: TGTGCCAGCAGCGTGACAGTATACAATGAGCAGTTCTTC
CDR3 protein: CASSVTVYNEQFF

D gene: TRBD2
clone size: NA
CDR3 length: 20
V gene: TRBV9
J gene: TRBJ2-4
CDR3 DNA: TGTGCCAGCAGCCCCGAGCTAGCGGGAGGGCCCGGTAGCGCCAAAAACATTCAGTACTTC
CDR3 protein: CASSPELAGGPGSAKNIQYF